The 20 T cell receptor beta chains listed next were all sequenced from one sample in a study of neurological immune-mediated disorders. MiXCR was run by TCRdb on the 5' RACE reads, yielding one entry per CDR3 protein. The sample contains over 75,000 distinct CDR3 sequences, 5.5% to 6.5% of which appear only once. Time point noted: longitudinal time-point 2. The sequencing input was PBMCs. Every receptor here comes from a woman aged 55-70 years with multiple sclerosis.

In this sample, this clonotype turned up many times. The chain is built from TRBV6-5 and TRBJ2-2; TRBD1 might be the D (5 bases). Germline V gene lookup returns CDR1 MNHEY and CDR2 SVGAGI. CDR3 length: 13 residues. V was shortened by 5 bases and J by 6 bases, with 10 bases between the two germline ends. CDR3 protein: CASSPGLAGELFF. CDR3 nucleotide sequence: TGTGCCAGCAGTCCAGGGTTGGCCGGGGAGCTGTTTTTT.

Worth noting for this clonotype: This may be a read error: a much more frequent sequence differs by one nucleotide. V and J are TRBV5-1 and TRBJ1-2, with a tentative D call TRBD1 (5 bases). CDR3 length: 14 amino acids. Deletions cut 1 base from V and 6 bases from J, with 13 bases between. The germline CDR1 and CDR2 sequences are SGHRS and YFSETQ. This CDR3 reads CASSLNRRGHGYTF. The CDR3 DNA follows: TGCGCCAGCAGCTTGAACCGACGGGGACATGGCTACACCTTC.

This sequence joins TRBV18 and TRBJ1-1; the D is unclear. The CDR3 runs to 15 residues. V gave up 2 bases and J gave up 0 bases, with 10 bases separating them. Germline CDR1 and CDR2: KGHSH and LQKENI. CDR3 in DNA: TGTGCCAGCTCACCAAACAGCGGTATGAACACTGAAGCTTTCTTT. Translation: CASSPNSGMNTEAFF. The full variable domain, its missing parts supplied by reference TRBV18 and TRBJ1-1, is NAGVMQNPRHLVRRRGQEARLRCSPMKGHSHVYWYRQLPEEGLKFMVYLQKENIIDESGMPKERFSAEFPKEGPSILRIQQVVRGDSAAYFCASSPNSGMNTEAFFGQGTRLTVV.

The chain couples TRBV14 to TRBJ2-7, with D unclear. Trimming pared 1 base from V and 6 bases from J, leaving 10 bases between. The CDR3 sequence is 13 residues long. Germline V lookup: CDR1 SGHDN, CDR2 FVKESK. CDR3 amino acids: CASSQVRLGEQYF. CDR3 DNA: TGTGCCAGCAGCCAAGTCAGACTGGGCGAGCAGTACTTC.

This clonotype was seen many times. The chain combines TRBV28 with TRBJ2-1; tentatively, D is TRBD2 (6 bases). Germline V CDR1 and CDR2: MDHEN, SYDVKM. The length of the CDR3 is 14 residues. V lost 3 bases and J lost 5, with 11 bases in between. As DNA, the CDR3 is TGTGCCAGCAGTTTCGGGGGTACCCACAATGAGCAGTTCTTC. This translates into CASSFGGTHNEQFF.

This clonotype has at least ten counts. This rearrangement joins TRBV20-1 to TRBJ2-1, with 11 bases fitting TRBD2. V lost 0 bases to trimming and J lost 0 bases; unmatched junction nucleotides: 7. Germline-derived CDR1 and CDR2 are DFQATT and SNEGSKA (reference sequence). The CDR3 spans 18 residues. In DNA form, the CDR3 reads TGCAGTGCTAGAGATGCACGACTAGCGGGGAGCTCCTACAATGAGCAGTTCTTC. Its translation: CSARDARLAGSSYNEQFF.

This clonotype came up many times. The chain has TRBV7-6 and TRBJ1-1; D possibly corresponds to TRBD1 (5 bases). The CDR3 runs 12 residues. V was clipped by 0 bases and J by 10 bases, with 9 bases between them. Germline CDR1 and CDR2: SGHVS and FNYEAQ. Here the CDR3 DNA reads TGTGCCAGCAGCTTAGCGGGCGGGGGAGCTTTCTTT. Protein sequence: CASSLAGGGAFF.

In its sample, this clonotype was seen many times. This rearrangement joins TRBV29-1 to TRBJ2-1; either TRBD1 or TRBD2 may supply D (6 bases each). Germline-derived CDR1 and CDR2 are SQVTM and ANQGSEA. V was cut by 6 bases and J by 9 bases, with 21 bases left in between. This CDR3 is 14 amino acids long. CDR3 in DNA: TGCAGCGTCGCGGAGGAGGGGGGACGTATTGAGCAGTTCTTC. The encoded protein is CSVAEEGGRIEQFF.

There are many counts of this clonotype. CDR3 DNA sequence: TGTGCCAGCAGCCAAGGGAGCGGGGGGGCGAGAGAGCAGTACTTC. This sequence encodes CASSQGSGGAREQYF. The V call is TRBV3-1, the J call TRBJ2-7; TRBD2 matches 10 bases. Germline lookup yields CDR1 LGHDT and CDR2 YNNKEL (reference sequence). The CDR3 consists of 15 residues. With 1 base clipped from V and 7 bases from J, the junction kept 7 bases outside the gene matches.

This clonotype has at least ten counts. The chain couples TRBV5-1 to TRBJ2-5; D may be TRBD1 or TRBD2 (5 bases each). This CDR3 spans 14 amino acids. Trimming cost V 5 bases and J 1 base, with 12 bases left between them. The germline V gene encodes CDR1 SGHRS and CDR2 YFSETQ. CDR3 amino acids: CASRRSGAQETQYF. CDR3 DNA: TGCGCCAGCAGACGATCCGGGGCCCAAGAGACCCAGTACTTC.

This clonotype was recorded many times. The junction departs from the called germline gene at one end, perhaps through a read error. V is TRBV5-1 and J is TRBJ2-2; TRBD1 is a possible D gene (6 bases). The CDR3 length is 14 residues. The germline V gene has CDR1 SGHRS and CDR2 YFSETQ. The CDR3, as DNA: TGCGCCACCAGCCGGGACACGAACACCGGGGAGCTGTTTTTT. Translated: CATSRDTNTGELFF.

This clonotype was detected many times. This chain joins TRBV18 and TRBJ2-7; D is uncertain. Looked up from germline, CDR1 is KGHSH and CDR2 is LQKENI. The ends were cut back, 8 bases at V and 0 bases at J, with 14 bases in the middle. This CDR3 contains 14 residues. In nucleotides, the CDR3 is TGTGCCAGCCGACCACCCTCTGACTCCTACGAGCAGTACTTC. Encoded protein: CASRPPSDSYEQYF.

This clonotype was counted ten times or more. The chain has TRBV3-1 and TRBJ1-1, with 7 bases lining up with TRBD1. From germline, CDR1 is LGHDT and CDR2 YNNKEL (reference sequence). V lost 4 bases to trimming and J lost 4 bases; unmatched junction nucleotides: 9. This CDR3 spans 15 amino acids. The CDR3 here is CASSPRQGEGTEAFF. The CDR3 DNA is TGTGCCAGCAGCCCAAGACAGGGAGAGGGCACTGAAGCTTTCTTT.

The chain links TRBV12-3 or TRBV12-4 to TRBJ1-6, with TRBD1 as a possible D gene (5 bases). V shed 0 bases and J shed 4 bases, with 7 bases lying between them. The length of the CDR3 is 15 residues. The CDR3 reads CASSLARAYNSPLHF. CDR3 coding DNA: TGTGCCAGCAGTTTAGCCAGGGCTTATAATTCACCCCTCCACTTT.

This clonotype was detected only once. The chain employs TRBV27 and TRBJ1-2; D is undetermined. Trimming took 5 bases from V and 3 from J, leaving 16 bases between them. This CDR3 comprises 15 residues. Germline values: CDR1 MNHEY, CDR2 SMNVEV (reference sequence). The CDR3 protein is CASSPGEGGYYGYTF. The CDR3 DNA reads TGTGCCAGCAGTCCCGGGGAGGGCGGGTACTATGGCTACACCTTC.

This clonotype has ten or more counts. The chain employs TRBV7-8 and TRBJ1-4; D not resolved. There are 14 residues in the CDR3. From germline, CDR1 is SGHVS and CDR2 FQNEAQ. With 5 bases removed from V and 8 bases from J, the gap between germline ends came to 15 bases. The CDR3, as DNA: TGTGCCAGCAGCCCCCCGGGAGATAGGGAAAAACTGTTTTTT. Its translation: CASSPPGDREKLFF.

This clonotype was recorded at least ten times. The CDR3 DNA reads TGTGCCAGCAGTAGCCCGGCTCAGAGGGGTGAGACCCAGTACTTC. This codes for CASSSPAQRGETQYF. The chain combines TRBV12-3 or TRBV12-4 with TRBJ2-5; D is tentatively TRBD1 or TRBD2 (5 bases each). V shed 5 bases and J shed 5 bases, with 18 bases lying between them. This CDR3 has 15 amino acids.

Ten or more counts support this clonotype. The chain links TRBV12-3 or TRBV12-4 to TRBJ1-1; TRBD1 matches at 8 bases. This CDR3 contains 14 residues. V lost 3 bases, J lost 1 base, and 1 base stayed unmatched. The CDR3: CASSLTGENTEAFF. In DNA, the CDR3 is TGTGCCAGCAGTTTGACAGGGGAGAACACTGAAGCTTTCTTT.

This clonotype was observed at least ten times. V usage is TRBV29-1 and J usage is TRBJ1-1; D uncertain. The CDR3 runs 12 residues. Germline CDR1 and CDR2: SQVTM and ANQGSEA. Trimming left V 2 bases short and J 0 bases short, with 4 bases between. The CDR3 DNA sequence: TGCAGCGTTGAACGAGTGAACACTGAAGCTTTCTTT. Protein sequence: CSVERVNTEAFF.

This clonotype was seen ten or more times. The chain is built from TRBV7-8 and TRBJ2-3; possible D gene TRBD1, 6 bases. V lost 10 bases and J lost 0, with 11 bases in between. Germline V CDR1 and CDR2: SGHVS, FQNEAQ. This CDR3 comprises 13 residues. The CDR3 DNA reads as TGTGCCACCTTGGGGGCCAGCACAGATACGCAGTATTTT. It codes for CATLGASTDTQYF.